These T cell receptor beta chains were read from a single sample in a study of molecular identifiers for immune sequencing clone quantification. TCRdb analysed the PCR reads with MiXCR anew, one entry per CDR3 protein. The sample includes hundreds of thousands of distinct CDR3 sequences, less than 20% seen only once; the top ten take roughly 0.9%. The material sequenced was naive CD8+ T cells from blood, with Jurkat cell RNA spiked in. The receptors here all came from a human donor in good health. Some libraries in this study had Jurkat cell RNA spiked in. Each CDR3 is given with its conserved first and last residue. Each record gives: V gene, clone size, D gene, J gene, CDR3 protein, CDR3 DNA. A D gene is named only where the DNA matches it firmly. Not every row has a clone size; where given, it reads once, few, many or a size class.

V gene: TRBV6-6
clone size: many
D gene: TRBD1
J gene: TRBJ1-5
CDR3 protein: CASSYVGTGFVPQHF
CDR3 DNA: TGTGCCAGCAGTTACGTCGGGACAGGGTTCGTGCCCCAGCATTTT

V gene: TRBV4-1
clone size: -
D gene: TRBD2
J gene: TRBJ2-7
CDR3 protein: CASSHLTRTSGPVPYEQYF
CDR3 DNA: TGCGCCAGCAGCCACCTTACCAGGACTAGCGGCCCAGTCCCTTACGAGCAGTACTTC

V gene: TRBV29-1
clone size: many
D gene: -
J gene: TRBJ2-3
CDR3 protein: CSVRVGTDTQYF
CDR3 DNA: TGCAGCGTTCGCGTGGGGACAGATACGCAGTATTTT

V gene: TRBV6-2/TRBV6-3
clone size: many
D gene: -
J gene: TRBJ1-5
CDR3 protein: CASSYEVYQPQHF
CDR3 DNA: TGTGCCAGCAGTTACGAGGTTTATCAGCCCCAGCATTTT

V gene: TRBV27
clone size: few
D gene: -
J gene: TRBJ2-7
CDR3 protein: CASSLTERYEQYF
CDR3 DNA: TGTGCCAGCAGTCTGACAGAGCGCTACGAGCAGTACTTC

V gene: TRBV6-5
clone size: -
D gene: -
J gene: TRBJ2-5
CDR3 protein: CASTKRTGPKGETQYF
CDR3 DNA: TGTGCCAGCACCAAACGAACAGGCCCTAAGGGGGAGACCCAGTACTTC

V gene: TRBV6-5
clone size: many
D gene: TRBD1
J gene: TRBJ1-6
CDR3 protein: CASRRDSENSPLHF
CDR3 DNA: TGTGCCAGCAGGAGGGACAGTGAAAATTCACCCCTCCACTTT

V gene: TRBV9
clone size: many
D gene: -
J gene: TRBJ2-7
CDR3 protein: CASSSRRDEQYF
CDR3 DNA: TGTGCCAGCAGCTCGCGTAGGGACGAGCAGTACTTC

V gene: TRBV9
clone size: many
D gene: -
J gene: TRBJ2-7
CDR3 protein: CASSVEDQPGYEQYF
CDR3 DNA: TGTGCCAGCAGCGTAGAAGACCAGCCCGGGTACGAGCAGTACTTC

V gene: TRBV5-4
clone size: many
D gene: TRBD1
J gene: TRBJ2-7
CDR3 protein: CASSLDRDPTYEQYF
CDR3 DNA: TGTGCCAGCAGCTTAGACAGGGATCCTACCTACGAGCAGTACTTC

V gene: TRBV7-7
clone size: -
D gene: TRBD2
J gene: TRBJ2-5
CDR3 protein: CASSCRSLAGGRLYQETQYF
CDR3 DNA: TGTGCCAGCAGCTGTCGGTCACTAGCGGGGGGCCGATTGTACCAAGAGACCCAGTACTTC

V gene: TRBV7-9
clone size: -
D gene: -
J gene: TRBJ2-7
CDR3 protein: CASSLADRSTYEQYF
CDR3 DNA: TGTGCCAGCAGCTTAGCCGACCGCAGCACCTACGAGCAGTACTTC

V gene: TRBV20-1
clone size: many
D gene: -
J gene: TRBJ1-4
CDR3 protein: CSASEDEKLFF
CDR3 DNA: TGCAGTGCTAGCGAGGATGAAAAACTGTTTTTT

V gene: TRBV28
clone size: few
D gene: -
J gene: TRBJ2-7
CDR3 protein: CASSLSRVGEQYF
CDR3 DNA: TGTGCCAGCAGTTTATCCAGGGTGGGGGAGCAGTACTTC

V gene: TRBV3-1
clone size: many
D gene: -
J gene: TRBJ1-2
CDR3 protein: CASSQKSGQINYGYTF
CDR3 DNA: TGTGCCAGCAGCCAAAAGTCAGGACAGATCAACTATGGCTACACCTTC

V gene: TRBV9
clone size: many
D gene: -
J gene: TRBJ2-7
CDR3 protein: CASSVVYSVGSEQYF
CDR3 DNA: TGTGCCAGCAGCGTAGTCTATTCGGTGGGTTCCGAGCAGTACTTC

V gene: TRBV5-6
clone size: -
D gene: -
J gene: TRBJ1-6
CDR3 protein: CASSLGRSSPLHF
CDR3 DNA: TGTGCCAGCAGCTTGGGGCGTAGCTCACCCCTCCACTTT

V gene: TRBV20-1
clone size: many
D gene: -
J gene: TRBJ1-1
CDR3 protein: CSARNRDYNEAFF
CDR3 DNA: TGCAGTGCTAGAAACAGGGACTATAATGAAGCTTTCTTT

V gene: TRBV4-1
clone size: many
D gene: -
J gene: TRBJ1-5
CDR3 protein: CASSQDINSNQPQHF
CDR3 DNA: TGCGCCAGCAGCCAAGATATCAATAGCAATCAGCCCCAGCATTTT

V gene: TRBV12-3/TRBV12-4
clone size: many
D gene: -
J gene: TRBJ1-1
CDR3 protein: CASSLMGIEAFF
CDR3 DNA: TGTGCCAGCAGTTTAATGGGGATTGAAGCTTTCTTT

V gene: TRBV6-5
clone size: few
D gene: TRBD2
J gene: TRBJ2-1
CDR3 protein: CASSYSLAGGVRSNEQFF
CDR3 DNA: TGTGCCAGCAGTTACTCACTAGCGGGAGGAGTAAGGAGCAATGAGCAGTTCTTC

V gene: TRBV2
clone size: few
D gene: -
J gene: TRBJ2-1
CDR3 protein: CASSEFGPSYNEQFF
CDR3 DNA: TGTGCCAGCAGTGAGTTCGGGCCCTCCTACAATGAGCAGTTCTTC

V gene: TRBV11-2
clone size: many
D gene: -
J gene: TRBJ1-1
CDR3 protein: CASTTGPTWATEAFF
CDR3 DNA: TGTGCCAGCACAACAGGCCCCACTTGGGCCACTGAAGCTTTCTTT

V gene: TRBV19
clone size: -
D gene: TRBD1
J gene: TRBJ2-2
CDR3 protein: CATATGQLELFF
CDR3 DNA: TGTGCCACCGCGACAGGGCAACTGGAGCTGTTTTTT

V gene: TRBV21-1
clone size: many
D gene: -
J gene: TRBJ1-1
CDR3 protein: CASSKGFYRGTEAFF
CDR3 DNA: TGTGCCAGCAGCAAAGGGTTTTATCGGGGCACTGAAGCTTTCTTT

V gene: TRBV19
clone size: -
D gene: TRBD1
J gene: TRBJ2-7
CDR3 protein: CASSILGQDEQYF
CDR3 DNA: TGTGCCAGTAGTATATTAGGACAGGACGAGCAGTACTTC

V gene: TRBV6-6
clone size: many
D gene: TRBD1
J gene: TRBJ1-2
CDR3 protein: CASSGQGYDYGYTF
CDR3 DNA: TGTGCCAGCAGTGGACAGGGTTACGACTATGGCTACACCTTC

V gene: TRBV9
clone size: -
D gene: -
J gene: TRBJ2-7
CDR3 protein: CASSVGSSGSSYEQYF
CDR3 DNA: TGTGCCAGCAGCGTAGGTTCCAGCGGAAGCTCCTACGAGCAGTACTTC

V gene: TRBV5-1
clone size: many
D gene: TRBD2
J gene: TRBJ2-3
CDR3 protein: CASSLSSGSTDTQYF
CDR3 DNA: TGCGCCAGCAGCTTGAGTAGCGGGAGCACAGATACGCAGTATTTT

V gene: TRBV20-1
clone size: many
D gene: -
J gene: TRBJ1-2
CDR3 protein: CSALIPGTTNYGYTF
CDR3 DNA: TGCAGTGCTCTTATTCCGGGAACTACTAACTATGGCTACACCTTC

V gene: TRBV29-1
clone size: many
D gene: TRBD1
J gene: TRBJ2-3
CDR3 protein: CSGELGTGDDTQYF
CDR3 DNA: TGCAGCGGGGAATTGGGGACAGGGGATGATACGCAGTATTTT

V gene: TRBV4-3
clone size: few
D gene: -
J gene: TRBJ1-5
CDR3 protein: CASSQSSYNQPQHF
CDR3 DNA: TGCGCCAGCAGCCAGTCCAGTTACAATCAGCCCCAGCATTTT

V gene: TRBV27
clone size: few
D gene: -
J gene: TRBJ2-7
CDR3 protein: CASSFQGHEQYF
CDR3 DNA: TGTGCCAGCAGTTTTCAGGGCCACGAGCAGTACTTC

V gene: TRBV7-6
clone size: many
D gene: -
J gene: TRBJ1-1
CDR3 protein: CASSSLITEAFF
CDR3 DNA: TGTGCCAGCAGCTCTTTGATTACTGAAGCTTTCTTT

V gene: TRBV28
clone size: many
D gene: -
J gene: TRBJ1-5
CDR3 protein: CASSQNIGLRGNQPQHF
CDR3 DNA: TGTGCCAGCAGTCAAAATATCGGTCTACGAGGCAATCAGCCCCAGCATTTT

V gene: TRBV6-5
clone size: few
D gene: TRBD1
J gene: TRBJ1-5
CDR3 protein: CASVNRGGNQPQHF
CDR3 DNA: TGTGCCAGCGTAAACAGGGGAGGAAATCAGCCCCAGCATTTT

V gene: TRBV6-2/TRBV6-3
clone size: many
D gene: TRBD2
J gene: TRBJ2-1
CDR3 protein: CASSYSILAEYNEQFF
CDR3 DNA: TGTGCCAGCAGTTACTCGATTCTAGCGGAGTACAATGAGCAGTTCTTC

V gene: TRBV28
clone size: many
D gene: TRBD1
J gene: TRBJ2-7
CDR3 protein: CASSLLQGASYEQYF
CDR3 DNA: TGTGCCAGCAGTTTATTACAGGGGGCCTCCTACGAGCAGTACTTC

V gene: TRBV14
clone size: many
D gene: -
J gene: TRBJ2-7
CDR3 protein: CASSQERGVFYEQYF
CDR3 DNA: TGTGCCAGCAGCCAAGAAAGGGGTGTGTTCTACGAGCAGTACTTC

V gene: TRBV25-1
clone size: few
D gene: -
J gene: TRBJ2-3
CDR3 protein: CASSEMAGPQYF
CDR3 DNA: TGTGCCAGCAGTGAGATGGCGGGCCCTCAGTATTTT

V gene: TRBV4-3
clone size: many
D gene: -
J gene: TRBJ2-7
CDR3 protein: CASSQMTGYYEQYF
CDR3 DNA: TGCGCCAGCAGCCAAATGACGGGATACTACGAGCAGTACTTC

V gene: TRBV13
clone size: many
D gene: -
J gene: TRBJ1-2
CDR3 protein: CASSSSDSPYGYTF
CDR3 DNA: TGTGCCAGCAGCTCTTCGGACAGTCCCTATGGCTACACCTTC